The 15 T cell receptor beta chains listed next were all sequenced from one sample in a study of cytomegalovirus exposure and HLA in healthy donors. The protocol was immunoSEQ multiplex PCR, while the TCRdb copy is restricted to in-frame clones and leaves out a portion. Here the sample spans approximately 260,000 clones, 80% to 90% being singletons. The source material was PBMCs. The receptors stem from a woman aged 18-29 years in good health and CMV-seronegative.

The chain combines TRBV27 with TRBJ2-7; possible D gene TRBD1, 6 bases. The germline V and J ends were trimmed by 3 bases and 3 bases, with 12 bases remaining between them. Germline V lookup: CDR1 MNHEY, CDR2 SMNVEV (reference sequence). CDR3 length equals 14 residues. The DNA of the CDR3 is TGTGCCAGCAGTTTCGGGACACTAAGCTACGAGCAGTACTTC. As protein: CASSFGTLSYEQYF.

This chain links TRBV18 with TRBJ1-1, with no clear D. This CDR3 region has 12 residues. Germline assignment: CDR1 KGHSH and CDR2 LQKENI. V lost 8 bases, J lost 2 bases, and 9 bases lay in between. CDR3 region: CASARSNTEAFF. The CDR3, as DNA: TGTGCCAGCGCCAGGTCTAACACTGAAGCTTTCTTT.

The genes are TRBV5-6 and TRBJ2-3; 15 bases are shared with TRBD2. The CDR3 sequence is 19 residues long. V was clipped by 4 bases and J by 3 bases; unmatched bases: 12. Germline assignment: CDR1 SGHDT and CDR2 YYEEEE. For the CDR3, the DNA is TGTGCCAGCAGCCTAGGACTAGCGGGGGGGCCGGCCAAAACAGATACGCAGTATTTT. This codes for CASSLGLAGGPAKTDTQYF.

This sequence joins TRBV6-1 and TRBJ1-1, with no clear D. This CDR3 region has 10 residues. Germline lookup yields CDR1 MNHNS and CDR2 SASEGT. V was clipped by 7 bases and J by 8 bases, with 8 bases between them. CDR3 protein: CASISGEAFF. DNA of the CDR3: TGTGCCAGCATTTCCGGGGAAGCTTTCTTT.

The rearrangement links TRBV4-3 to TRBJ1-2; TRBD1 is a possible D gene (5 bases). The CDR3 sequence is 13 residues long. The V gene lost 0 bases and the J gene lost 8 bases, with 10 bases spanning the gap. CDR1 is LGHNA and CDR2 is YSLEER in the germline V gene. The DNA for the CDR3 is TGCGCCAGCAGCCAAGAAGGGGCTTACGGCTACACCTTC. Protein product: CASSQEGAYGYTF.

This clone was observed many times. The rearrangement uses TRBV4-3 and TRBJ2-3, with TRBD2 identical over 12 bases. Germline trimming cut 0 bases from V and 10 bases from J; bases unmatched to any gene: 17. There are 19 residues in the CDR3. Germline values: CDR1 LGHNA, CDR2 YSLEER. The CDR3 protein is CASSQDLSRTSGGPPAQYF. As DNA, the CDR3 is TGCGCCAGCAGCCAAGATTTGAGCCGAACTAGCGGGGGGCCGCCCGCGCAGTATTTT.

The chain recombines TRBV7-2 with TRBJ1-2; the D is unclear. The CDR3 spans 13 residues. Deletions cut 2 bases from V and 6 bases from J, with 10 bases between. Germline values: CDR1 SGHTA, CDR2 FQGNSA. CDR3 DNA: TGTGCCAGCAGCTTAATTTTGTATGATGGCTACACCTTC. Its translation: CASSLILYDGYTF.

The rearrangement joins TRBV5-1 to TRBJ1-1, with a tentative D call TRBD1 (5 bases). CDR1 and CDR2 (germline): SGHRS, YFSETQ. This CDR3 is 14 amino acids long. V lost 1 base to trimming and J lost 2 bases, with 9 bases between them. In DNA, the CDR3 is TGCGCCAGCAGCTTGTGGCAGGGAAACACTGAAGCTTTCTTT. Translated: CASSLWQGNTEAFF.

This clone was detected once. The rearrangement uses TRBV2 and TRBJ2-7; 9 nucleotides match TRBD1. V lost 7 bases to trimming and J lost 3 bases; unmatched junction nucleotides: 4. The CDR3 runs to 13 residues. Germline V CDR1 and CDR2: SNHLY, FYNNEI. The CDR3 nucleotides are TGTGCCAGCACCCCGGGACAGGGCTACGAGCAGTACTTC. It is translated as CASTPGQGYEQYF.

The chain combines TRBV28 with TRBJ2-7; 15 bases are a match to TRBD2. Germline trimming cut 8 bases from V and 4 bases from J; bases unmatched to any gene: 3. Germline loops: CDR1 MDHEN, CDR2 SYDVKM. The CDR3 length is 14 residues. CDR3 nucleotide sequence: TGTGCCAGCGGGACTAGCGGGAGGTTGTACGAGCAGTACTTC. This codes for CASGTSGRLYEQYF. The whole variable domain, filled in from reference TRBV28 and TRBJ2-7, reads DVKVTQSSRYLVKRTGEKVFLECVQDMDHENMFWYRQDPGLGLRLIYFSYDVKMKEKGDIPEGYSVSREKKERFSLILESASTNQTSMYLCASGTSGRLYEQYFGPGTRLTVT.

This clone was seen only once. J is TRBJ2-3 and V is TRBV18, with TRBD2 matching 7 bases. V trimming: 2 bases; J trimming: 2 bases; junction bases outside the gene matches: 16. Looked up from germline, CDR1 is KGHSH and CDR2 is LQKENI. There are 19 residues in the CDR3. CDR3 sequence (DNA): TGTGCCAGCTCACCAACAAAGGGTTACCGGGACTACTACACAGATACGCAGTATTTT. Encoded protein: CASSPTKGYRDYYTDTQYF.

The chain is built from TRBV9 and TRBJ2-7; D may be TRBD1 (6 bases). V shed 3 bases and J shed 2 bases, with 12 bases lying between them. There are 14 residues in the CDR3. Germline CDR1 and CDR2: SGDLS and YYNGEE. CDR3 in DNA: TGTGCCAGCAGCGACCGGGACAATACCTACGAGCAGTACTTC. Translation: CASSDRDNTYEQYF.

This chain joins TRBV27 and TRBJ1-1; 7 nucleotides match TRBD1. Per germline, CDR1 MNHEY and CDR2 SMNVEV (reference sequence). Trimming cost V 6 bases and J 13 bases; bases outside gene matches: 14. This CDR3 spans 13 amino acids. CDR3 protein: CASRWTGKPKVFF. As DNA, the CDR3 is TGTGCCAGCAGGTGGACAGGAAAACCCAAGGTTTTCTTT.

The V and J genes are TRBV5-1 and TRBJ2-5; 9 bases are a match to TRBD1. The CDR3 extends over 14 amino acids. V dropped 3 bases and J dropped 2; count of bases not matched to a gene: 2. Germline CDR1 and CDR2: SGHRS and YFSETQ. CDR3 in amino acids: CASSYGQGQETQYF. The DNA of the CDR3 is TGCGCCAGCAGCTATGGACAGGGGCAAGAGACCCAGTACTTC.

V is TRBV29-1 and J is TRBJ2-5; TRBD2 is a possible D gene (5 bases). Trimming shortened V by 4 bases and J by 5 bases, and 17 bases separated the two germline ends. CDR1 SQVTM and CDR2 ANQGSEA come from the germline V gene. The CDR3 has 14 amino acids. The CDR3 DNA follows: TGCAGCGTTGCATGGACTTCCACCCACGAGACCCAGTACTTC. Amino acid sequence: CSVAWTSTHETQYF.